This T cell receptor beta chain was documented in a study of shared clonotypes between healthy human individuals. This table comes from immunoSEQ multiplex PCR, and its TCRdb copy is limited to in-frame clones, with some not included. Of more than 1.2 million clones detected, just under 99% appear once; the ten largest clones hold 0.36%. CDR1 is SGHKS and CDR2 is YYEKEE in the germline V gene (reference sequence). This CDR3 region has 16 residues. V lost 0 bases, J lost 3 bases, and 15 bases lay in between. The sample holds one count of this clone. Its antigen is currently unknown. Whole-study findings and limits: Around 4.9% of naive CD4 clonotypes were shared across four donors.

The receptor was derived from a man aged 30 to 39 in good health. Sequenced: naive CD4+ T cells sorted from blood. The subset: CD45RA+ positively selected. The chain is built from TRBV5-5 and TRBJ1-2; D not resolved. As DNA, the CDR3 is TGTGCCAGCAGCTTGGAACGGATGTCCTCCCACTATGGCTACACCTTC. Its protein product is CASSLERMSSHYGYTF.